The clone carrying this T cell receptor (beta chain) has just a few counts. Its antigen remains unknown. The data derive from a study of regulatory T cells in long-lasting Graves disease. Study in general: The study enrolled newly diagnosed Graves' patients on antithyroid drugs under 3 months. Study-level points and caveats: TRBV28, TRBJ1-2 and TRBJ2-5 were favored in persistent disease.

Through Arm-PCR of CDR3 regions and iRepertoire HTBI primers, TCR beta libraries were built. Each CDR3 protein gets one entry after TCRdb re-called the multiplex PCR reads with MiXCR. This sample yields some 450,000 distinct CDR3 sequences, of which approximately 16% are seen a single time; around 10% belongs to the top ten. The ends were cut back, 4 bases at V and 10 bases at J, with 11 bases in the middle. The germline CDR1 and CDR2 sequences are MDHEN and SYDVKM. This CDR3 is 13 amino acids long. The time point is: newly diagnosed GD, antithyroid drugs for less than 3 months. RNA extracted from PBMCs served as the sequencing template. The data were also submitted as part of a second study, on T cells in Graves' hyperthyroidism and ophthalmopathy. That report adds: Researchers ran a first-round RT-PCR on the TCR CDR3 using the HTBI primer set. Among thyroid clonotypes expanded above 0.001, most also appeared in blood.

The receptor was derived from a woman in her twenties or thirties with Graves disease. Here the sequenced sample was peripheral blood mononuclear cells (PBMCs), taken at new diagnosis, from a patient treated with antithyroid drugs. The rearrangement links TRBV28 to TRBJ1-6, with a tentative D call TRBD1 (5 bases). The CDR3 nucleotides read TGTGCCAGCAGTTGGGACCCCGAATCACCCCTCCACTTT. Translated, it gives CASSWDPESPLHF.